A single sample is the source of the 26 T cell receptor beta chains below, sequenced in a study of cytomegalovirus exposure and HLA in healthy donors. 13 Jbeta primers and 60 Vbeta primers were used for the PCR. Data came from immunoSEQ multiplex PCR; TCRdb stores just in-frame clones and leaves some out. This table holds over 130,000 clones, approximately 80% found once. The specimen sequenced was PBMCs. All receptors come from a male donor in good health and CMV-seronegative.

This chain links TRBV12-5 with TRBJ1-1; a weak D match, TRBD1 (6 bases). V gave up 6 bases and J gave up 4 bases, with 12 bases separating them. The CDR3 extends over 13 amino acids. CDR1 and CDR2 (germline): LGHNT, FRNRAP. The CDR3 DNA reads as TGTGCTAGTGGAGCGACAGGATTCACTGAAGCTTTCTTT. Translating gives CASGATGFTEAFF.

J is TRBJ2-3 and V is TRBV25-1, with 9 bases aligning to TRBD1. The CDR3 is 16 amino acids. The V gene end was trimmed by 2 bases and the J gene end by 6 bases; junction bases not matched to a gene: 9. Germline CDR1 is MGHDK and CDR2 is SYGVNS. CDR3 protein: CASSEVITGGDDTQYF. The CDR3 nucleotides are TGTGCCAGCAGTGAAGTGATCACAGGGGGCGACGATACGCAGTATTTT.

This chain connects TRBV25-1 to TRBJ1-1; D is unclear. Trimming cost V 7 bases and J 8 bases, with 17 bases left between them. Germline V gives CDR1 MGHDK, CDR2 SYGVNS. The CDR3 extends over 13 amino acids. CDR3 nucleotides: TGTGCCAGCACCCTTGGAGAAAGTCGGGAAGCTTTCTTT. It yields the protein CASTLGESREAFF.

The rearrangement joins TRBV13 to TRBJ2-2, with D tentatively TRBD2 (5 bases). The germline V and J ends were trimmed by 2 bases and 1 base, with 17 bases remaining between them. Germline V gives CDR1 PRHDT, CDR2 FYEKMQ (reference sequence). CDR3 length equals 18 residues. DNA of the CDR3: TGTGCCAGCAGCTTACGGGTTGGAGCGGAGGTGAACACCGGGGAGCTGTTTTTT. It yields the protein CASSLRVGAEVNTGELFF.

The chain combines TRBV7-3 with TRBJ1-5, with D maybe TRBD1 (6 bases). The CDR3 extends over 15 amino acids. Trimming took 1 base from V and 3 from J, leaving 10 bases between them. Germline V gene data show CDR1 as SGHTA and CDR2 as FQGTGA. CDR3 sequence reads: CASSLRGGSNQPQHF. The CDR3 nucleotides are TGTGCCAGCAGCTTAAGAGGGGGATCCAATCAGCCCCAGCATTTT.

The chain carries TRBV6-1 and TRBJ2-7; D is unresolved. In germline, CDR1 is MNHNS, CDR2 SASEGT. The CDR3 has 14 amino acids. V lost 4 bases and J lost 0, with 10 bases in between. Written as DNA, the CDR3 is TGTGCCAGCAGTGTTGACTTGAGCTCCTACGAGCAGTACTTC. Its translation: CASSVDLSSYEQYF.

The genes are TRBV5-6 and TRBJ1-1, with a tentative D call TRBD1 (5 bases). The germline V and J ends were trimmed by 6 bases and 1 base, with 16 bases remaining between them. The CDR3 is 15 residues long. The germline CDR1 and CDR2 sequences are SGHDT and YYEEEE. CDR3 in DNA: TGTGCCAGCACCGATTTGGACACGAAGAACACTGAAGCTTTCTTT. It codes for CASTDLDTKNTEAFF.

The V call is TRBV7-2, the J call TRBJ2-7; 9 bases match TRBD1. The length of the CDR3 is 15 residues. V lost 3 bases, J lost 1 base, and 4 bases stayed unmatched. Germline CDR1 and CDR2: SGHTA and FQGNSA. CDR3 residues: CASSFGTGFSYEQYF. The CDR3 bases are TGTGCCAGCAGCTTTGGGACAGGGTTTTCCTACGAGCAGTACTTC.

The sample holds one count of this clone. The J gene is TRBJ2-1, the V gene TRBV27; 7 nucleotides agree with TRBD2. Trimming took 7 bases from V and 6 from J; bases not matched to a gene: 15. Germline lookup yields CDR1 MNHEY and CDR2 SMNVEV (reference sequence). This CDR3 is 16 amino acids long. Written as DNA, the CDR3 is TGTGCCAGCAATCGAGCGGGAACTGTCGAATGCAATGAGCAGTTCTTC. Translation: CASNRAGTVECNEQFF.

The gene calls are TRBV6-5 and TRBJ1-1; D remains unclear. The germline V gene encodes CDR1 MNHEY and CDR2 SVGAGI. Trimming removed 1 base at V and 3 bases at J, with 12 bases between. The CDR3 covers 15 residues. CDR3 coding DNA: TGTGCCAGCAGTTACTTAACCGGGTCCTACACTGAAGCTTTCTTT. It encodes CASSYLTGSYTEAFF.

This clone occurred a few times. This chain links TRBV5-1 with TRBJ1-4; tentative D call: TRBD1 (5 bases). The CDR3 spans 14 residues. V dropped 3 bases and J dropped 8 bases, with 14 bases sitting between them. The germline V gene encodes CDR1 SGHRS and CDR2 YFSETQ. CDR3 in amino acids: CASSSRGIGEKLFF. The DNA of the CDR3 is TGCGCCAGCAGCTCACGGGGGATTGGGGAAAAACTGTTTTTT.

The chain recombines TRBV7-9 with TRBJ2-7; D might be TRBD2 (5 bases). CDR1 and CDR2 from the germline V gene are SEHNR and FQNEAQ (reference sequence). Trimming took off 7 bases at V and 5 bases at J, with 15 bases between the two ends. The CDR3 runs to 13 residues. CDR3 region: CASIGGYLDEQYF. CDR3 bases: TGTGCCAGCATTGGAGGATACCTCGACGAGCAGTACTTC.

The V and J genes are TRBV4-3 and TRBJ2-5, with TRBD1 matching over 7 bases. The CDR3 covers 15 residues. Germline CDR1 and CDR2: LGHNA and YSLEER. V lost 2 bases to trimming and J lost 5 bases; unmatched junction nucleotides: 8. The CDR3 nucleotides are TGCGCCAGCAGCCAAACGATACAGGGGCGGGAGACCCAGTACTTC. Encoded protein: CASSQTIQGRETQYF.

Only a few counts were recorded for this clone. The chain joins TRBV28 to TRBJ1-5, with D possibly TRBD1 on 5 matching bases. Trimming took 3 bases from V and 6 from J, leaving 15 bases between them. Per germline, CDR1 MDHEN and CDR2 SYDVKM. This CDR3 region has 15 residues. The CDR3 region is CASSFPPGGGQPQHF. CDR3 nucleotides: TGTGCCAGCAGTTTCCCCCCCGGGGGAGGTCAGCCCCAGCATTTT.

V and J are TRBV4-2 and TRBJ2-7; tentatively, D is TRBD2 (6 bases). Looked up from germline, CDR1 is LGHNA and CDR2 is YNFKEQ. CDR3 length: 15 residues. Between the trimmed V and J ends, which lost 3 bases and 0 bases, there was a span of 12 bases. This CDR3 reads CASSHPGTGSYEQYF. Written as DNA, the CDR3 is TGTGCCAGCAGCCATCCCGGGACTGGCTCCTACGAGCAGTACTTC.

The chain employs TRBV28 and TRBJ1-4; 10 positions match TRBD1. Germline loops: CDR1 MDHEN, CDR2 SYDVKM. The CDR3 has 17 residues. Trimming at V came to 4 bases and at J to 0 bases, leaving 5 bases not matched to a gene. The CDR3 DNA sequence: TGTGCCAGCAGTTCGCGGACAGGGGGACCAACTAATGAAAAACTGTTTTTT. Its translation: CASSSRTGGPTNEKLFF. Drawing the rest from reference TRBV28 and TRBJ1-4, the complete variable domain is DVKVTQSSRYLVKRTGEKVFLECVQDMDHENMFWYRQDPGLGLRLIYFSYDVKMKEKGDIPEGYSVSREKKERFSLILESASTNQTSMYLCASSSRTGGPTNEKLFFGSGTQLSVL.

The rearrangement links TRBV6-1 to TRBJ2-2; no firm D call. Germline lookup yields CDR1 MNHNS and CDR2 SASEGT. V shed 3 bases and J shed 8 bases, with 4 bases lying between them. The CDR3 has 11 residues. CDR3: CASSDSGELFF. CDR3 nucleotides: TGTGCCAGCAGTGACTCTGGGGAGCTGTTTTTT.

The chain links TRBV7-2 to TRBJ2-3; 8 nucleotides match TRBD2. The length of the CDR3 is 18 residues. Unmatched junction bases numbered 9, after V lost 1 base and J lost 0 bases. CDR1 is SGHTA and CDR2 is FQGNSA in the germline V gene. CDR3 DNA: TGTGCCAGCAGCTTAGATATCAAACTAGCGGACAGCACAGATACGCAGTATTTT. This translates into CASSLDIKLADSTDTQYF. Together with reference TRBV7-2 and TRBJ2-3, the CDR3 gives the full variable domain: GAGVSQSPSNKVTEKGKDVELRCDPISGHTALYWYRQSLGQGLEFLIYFQGNSAPDKSGLPSDRFSAERTGGSVSTLTIQRTQQEDSAVYLCASSLDIKLADSTDTQYFGPGTRLTVL.

The chain has TRBV4-3 and TRBJ1-4; D unresolved. Germline V lookup: CDR1 LGHNA, CDR2 YSLEER. The CDR3 runs to 15 residues. V was clipped by 3 bases and J by 1 base, with 9 bases between them. CDR3 nucleotide sequence: TGCGCCAGCAGCCAGGTCGCAGTAACTAATGAAAAACTGTTTTTT. Translated, it gives CASSQVAVTNEKLFF.

The rearrangement joins TRBV2 to TRBJ1-1; possible D gene TRBD1, 5 bases. The CDR3 spans 14 residues. V shed 8 bases and J shed 1 base, with 14 bases lying between them. The V gene's germline CDR1 is SNHLY and CDR2 FYNNEI. The CDR3 bases are TGTGCCAGCTCCATGGAGCAGGGGAACACTGAAGCTTTCTTT. The encoded protein is CASSMEQGNTEAFF.

In this sample, this clone turned up once. V is TRBV6-5 and J is TRBJ2-4; a possible D gene is TRBD2 (7 bases). The CDR3 sequence is 15 residues long. Trimming took off 2 bases at V and 8 bases at J, with 16 bases between the two ends. Germline V gene data show CDR1 as MNHEY and CDR2 as SVGAGI. The DNA of the CDR3 is TGTGCCAGCAGTTACAGTTTGGGGGGGCTGTACATTCAGTACTTC. Amino acids: CASSYSLGGLYIQYF.

V gene TRBV10-3 combines with J gene TRBJ2-1; 7 bases map to TRBD2. J was trimmed by 9 bases and V by 3 bases; bases with no gene match: 8. There are 14 residues in the CDR3. Germline CDR1 and CDR2: ENHRY and SYGVKD. The chain's CDR3 is CAISEAAGEVEQFF. CDR3 coding DNA: TGTGCCATCAGTGAAGCGGCGGGAGAAGTTGAGCAGTTCTTC.

This clone was seen more than once but under ten times. The chain carries TRBV30 and TRBJ2-2, with D possibly being TRBD2 (6 bases). V lost 4 bases, J lost 13 bases, and 25 bases lay in between. The CDR3 covers 15 residues. Germline V gene lookup returns CDR1 GTSNPN and CDR2 SVGIG (reference sequence). Written as DNA, the CDR3 is TGTGCCTGGAAGCGGACGGATACTGAAAGCGGGTTGCTGTTTTTT. Residues: CAWKRTDTESGLLFF.

The gene calls are TRBV7-9 and TRBJ1-3; TRBD1 is a possible D gene (6 bases). This CDR3 has 15 residues. The V gene's germline CDR1 is SEHNR and CDR2 FQNEAQ (reference sequence). Trimming removed 5 bases from V and 4 bases from J, with 15 bases in between. The CDR3 is CASSQRGGLGNTIYF. Written as DNA, the CDR3 is TGTGCCAGCAGCCAGAGGGGGGGACTCGGAAACACCATATATTTT.

The CDR3 sequence is CASSPSGTGGQNSKGYTF. CDR3 sequence (DNA): TGTGCCAGCAGCCCATCCGGGACAGGGGGCCAGAACTCTAAAGGCTACACCTTC. The rearrangement links TRBV7-9 to TRBJ1-2; 12 bases are shared with TRBD1. There are 18 residues in the CDR3. V was pared by 5 bases and J by 8 bases, with 18 bases of the junction left unmatched. Per the germline V gene, CDR1 is SEHNR and CDR2 is FQNEAQ (reference sequence).

The CDR3 bases are TGTGCCAGCAGCACGGGACTAGAGGCCGGGGAGCTGTTTTTT. This encodes CASSTGLEAGELFF. This chain links TRBV13 with TRBJ2-2; 8 nucleotides match TRBD2. The CDR3 totals 14 residues. CDR1 is PRHDT and CDR2 is FYEKMQ in the germline V gene (reference sequence). The ends lost 5 bases at V and 6 bases at J; junction bases unmatched: 5.